The clone carrying this TCR beta chain was seen many times. Its target is unknown. This CDR3 spans 13 amino acids. Deletions cut 7 bases from V and 2 bases from J, with 12 bases between. 5'-RACE, quantitative and with molecular barcodes, yielded the TCR beta libraries. Via MiXCR, TCRdb re-called the 5' RACE reads, giving one row per CDR3 protein. The data show some 200,000 distinct CDR3 sequences, with about 18% seen just once and around 4% held by the top ten. This entry comes from a study of CD8 T cells in ankylosing spondylitis. Notes on the study in general: Within matched ankylosing spondylitis synovial fluid, disease-linked clones were reportedly significantly enriched.

Sequenced material: blood, either unsorted or a sorted T cell fraction (not recorded which). This TCR came from a male donor aged 10-30 years with ankylosing spondylitis or in good health (not recorded which). The rearrangement uses TRBV12-3 or TRBV12-4 and TRBJ2-7; D not certain. The CDR3 protein is CASTAQPTYEQYF. In DNA, the CDR3 is TGTGCCAGCACAGCGCAACCGACCTACGAGCAGTACTTC.